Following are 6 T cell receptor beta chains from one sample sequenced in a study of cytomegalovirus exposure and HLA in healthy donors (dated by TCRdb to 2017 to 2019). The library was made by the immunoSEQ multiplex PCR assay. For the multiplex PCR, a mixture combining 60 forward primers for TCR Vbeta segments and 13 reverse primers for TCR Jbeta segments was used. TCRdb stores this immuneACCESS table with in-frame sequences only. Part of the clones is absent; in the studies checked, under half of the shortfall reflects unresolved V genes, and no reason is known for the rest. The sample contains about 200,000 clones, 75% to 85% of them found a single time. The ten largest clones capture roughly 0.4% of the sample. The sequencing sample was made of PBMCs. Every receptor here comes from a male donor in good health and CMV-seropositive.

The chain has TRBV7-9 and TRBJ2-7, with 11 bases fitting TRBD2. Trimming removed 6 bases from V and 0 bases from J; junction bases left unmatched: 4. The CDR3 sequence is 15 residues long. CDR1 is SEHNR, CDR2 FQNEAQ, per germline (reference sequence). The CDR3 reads CASRPTSGGSYEQYF. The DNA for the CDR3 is TGTGCCAGCAGACCTACTAGCGGGGGCTCCTACGAGCAGTACTTC.

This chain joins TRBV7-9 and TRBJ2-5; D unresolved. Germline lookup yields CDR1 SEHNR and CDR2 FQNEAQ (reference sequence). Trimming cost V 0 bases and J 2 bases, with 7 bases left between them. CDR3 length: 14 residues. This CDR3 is CASSLAYQQETQYF. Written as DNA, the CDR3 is TGTGCCAGCAGCTTAGCGTACCAGCAAGAGACCCAGTACTTC.

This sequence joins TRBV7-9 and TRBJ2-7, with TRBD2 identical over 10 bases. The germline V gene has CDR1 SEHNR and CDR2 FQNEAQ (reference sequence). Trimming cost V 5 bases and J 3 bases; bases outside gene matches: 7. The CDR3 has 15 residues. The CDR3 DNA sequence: TGTGCCAGCAGCCAAAGCGGGAGGGCCGGCTACGAGCAGTACTTC. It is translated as CASSQSGRAGYEQYF.

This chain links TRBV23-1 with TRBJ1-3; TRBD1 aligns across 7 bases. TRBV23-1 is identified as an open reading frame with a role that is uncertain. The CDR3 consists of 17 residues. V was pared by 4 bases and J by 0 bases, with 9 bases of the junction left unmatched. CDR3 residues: CASSLRDRNFSGNTIYF. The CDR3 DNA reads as TGCGCCAGCAGTCTCCGGGACAGAAACTTCTCTGGAAACACCATATATTTT.

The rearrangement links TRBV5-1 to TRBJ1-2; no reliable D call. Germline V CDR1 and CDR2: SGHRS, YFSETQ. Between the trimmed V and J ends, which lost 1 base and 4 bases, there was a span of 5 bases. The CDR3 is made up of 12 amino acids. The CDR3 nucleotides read TGCGCCAGCAGCTTGAACACCTATGGCTACACCTTC. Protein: CASSLNTYGYTF.

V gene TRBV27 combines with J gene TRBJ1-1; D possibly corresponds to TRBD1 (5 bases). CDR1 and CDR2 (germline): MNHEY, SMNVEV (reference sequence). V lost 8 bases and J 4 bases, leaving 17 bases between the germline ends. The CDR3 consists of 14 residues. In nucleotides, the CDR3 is TGTGCCAGCGGGGCAGGATGGGGCTCCACTGAAGCTTTCTTT. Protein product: CASGAGWGSTEAFF.